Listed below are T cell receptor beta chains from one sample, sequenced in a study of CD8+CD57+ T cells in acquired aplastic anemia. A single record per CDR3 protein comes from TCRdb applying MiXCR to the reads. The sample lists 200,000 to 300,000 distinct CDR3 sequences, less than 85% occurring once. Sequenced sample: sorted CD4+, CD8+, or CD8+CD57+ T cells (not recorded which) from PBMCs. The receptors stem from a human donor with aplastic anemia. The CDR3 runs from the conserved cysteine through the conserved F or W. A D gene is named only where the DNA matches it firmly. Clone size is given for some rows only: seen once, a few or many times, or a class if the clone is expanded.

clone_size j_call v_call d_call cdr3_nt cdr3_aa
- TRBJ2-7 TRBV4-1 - TGCGCCAGCAGCCAAGGGACACAAGCCTACGAGCAGTACTTC CASSQGTQAYEQYF
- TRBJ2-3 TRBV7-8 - TGTGCCAGCAGGGTCGCGGGCACAGCTACGACGTATTTT CASRVAGTATTYF
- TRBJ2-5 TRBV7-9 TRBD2 TGTGCCGTCATCGGGGGGGCGGGGGCGCTGTACTTT CAVIGGAGALYF
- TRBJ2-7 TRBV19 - TGTGCCAGTAGTTCAGAATACGAGCAGTACTTC CASSSEYEQYF
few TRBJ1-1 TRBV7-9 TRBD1 TGTGCCAGCAGCTTTGATCTGACAGGGAGCACTGAAGATTTCTTT CASSFDLTGSTEDFF
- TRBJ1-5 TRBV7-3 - TGTGCCAGCGGGGAAGCGGGAACAGATACGCAGCATTTT CASGEAGTDTQHF
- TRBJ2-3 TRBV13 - TGTGCCAGCACTACCGGTTCCGATACGCAGTATTTT CASTTGSDTQYF
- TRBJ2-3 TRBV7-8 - TGTGCCAGCAGCTTAGCTCCAGGCGGCGCAGCCCTGTATTTT CASSLAPGGAALYF
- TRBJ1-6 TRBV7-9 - TGTGCCAGCAGCCCTGGGGGGGACCATGGCTACACCTTCCTCCACTTT CASSPGGDHGYTFLHF
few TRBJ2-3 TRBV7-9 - TGTGCCAGCAGGGACGAGGGCACCGGGACGCAGTATTTT CASRDEGTGTQYF
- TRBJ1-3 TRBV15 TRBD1 TGTGCCACCAGCCTTGGGAGGGGGCATGTTGGGAACACCATATATTTT CATSLGRGHVGNTIYF
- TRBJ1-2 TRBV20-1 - TGCAGTGCTACGGACGGAAAATCCAGTGGCTACACCTTC CSATDGKSSGYTF
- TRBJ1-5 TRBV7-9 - TGTGCCAGCAGAGTGGGAGTGGTTTCGTGGCAGCCCCAGCATTTT CASRVGVVSWQPQHF
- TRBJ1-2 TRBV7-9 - TGTGCCAGCAGCTTGGCCAGGGAGAGCACCGAATATGGCTACACCTTC CASSLARESTEYGYTF
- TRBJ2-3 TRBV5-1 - TGCGCCAGCAGCTTAGATTCAGGTACGGCTACGCAGTATTTT CASSLDSGTATQYF
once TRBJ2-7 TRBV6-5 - TGTGCCAGTAGTGCCTCGGGACCGGCGGACTACGAGCAGTACTTC CASSASGPADYEQYF
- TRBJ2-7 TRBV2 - TGTGCCAGCAGCGTCCGCGAATGGCTGACCTACGAGCAGTACTTC CASSVREWLTYEQYF
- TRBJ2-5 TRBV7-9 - TGTGCCACCAGCAGAGGCAGCGCGCAACTGACCGAGTACTTC CATSRGSAQLTEYF
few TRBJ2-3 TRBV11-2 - TGTGCCAGCAGGGAAGGTCTGACAGATACGCAGTATTTT CASREGLTDTQYF
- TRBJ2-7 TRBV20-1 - TGCAGTGTCCTACCTTGGACAGCCGTTACCTACGAGCAGTACTTC CSVLPWTAVTYEQYF
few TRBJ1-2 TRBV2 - TGTGCCAGCAGTGTGGAGAGGCAACCTGGGGGCTACACCTTC CASSVERQPGGYTF
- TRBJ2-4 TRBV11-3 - TGTGCCAGCAGCTTAGATCTGAAAATTCAGTACTTC CASSLDLKIQYF
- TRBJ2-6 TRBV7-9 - TGTGCCAGCACCCTAGGGGGAGGCCCCTCTGGGGCCAACGTCCTGACTTTC CASTLGGGPSGANVLTF
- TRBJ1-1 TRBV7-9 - TGTGCCATCAGGGGAGACCCCAATGAGCAGTCCTTCGGGTTCTTT CAIRGDPNEQSFGFF
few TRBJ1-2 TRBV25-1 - TGTGCCAGCAGTGATGGGGGGGGCCACGGCTACACCTTC CASSDGGGHGYTF
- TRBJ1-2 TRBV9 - TGTGCCAGCAGCGTAGGGACGGAAAACCAGGGCTACACCTTC CASSVGTENQGYTF
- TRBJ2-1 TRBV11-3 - TGTGCCAGCAGCCAAGATCTGACAGGCCCGACGGTGATGTACAATGAGCAGTTCTTC CASSQDLTGPTVMYNEQFF
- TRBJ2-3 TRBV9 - TGTGCCAGCAGCGAGGGGGTGGGGGCCACTGAAGCTTTT CASSEGVGATEAF
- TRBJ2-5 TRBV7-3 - TGTGCCACCAGCATAGCCAGCGGGCAAGCGCCATACGCATTC CATSIASGQAPYAF
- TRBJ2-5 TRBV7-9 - TGTGCCAGCAGCCCGTCAACCGGGTACGGAGTGACTCAGTACTTC CASSPSTGYGVTQYF
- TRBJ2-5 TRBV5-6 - TGTGCCAGCAGCTTGGGGGAGTACTTC CASSLGEYF
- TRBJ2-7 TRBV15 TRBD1 TGTGCCACCAGCAGTAACAGGGGCTACGAGCAGTACTTC CATSSNRGYEQYF
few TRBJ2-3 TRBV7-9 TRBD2 TGTGCCAGCAGCCCAGGAGCGGGGGGGCGGGCGACCCAGTTT CASSPGAGGRATQF
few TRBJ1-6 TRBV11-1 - TGTGCCAGCAGCGTAGGGGCTAACAATTCACCCCTCCACTTT CASSVGANNSPLHF
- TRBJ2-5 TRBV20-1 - TGCAGTGCTATCAGTTGCAGAGCCATGAAGACCCAGTACTTC CSAISCRAMKTQYF
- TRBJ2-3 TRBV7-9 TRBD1 TGTGCCAGCAGCCCAGCACAGGGGCGGAACACCGAGGATTTT CASSPAQGRNTEDF
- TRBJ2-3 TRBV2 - TGTGCCAGCAGCGTTGGGGGGATCCCTGAGCCGTTGTTTTTT CASSVGGIPEPLFF
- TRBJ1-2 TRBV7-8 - TGTGCCAGCAGCTCACGGGGAGGGCCCGTTACCCAGTATCACACCTTC CASSSRGGPVTQYHTF
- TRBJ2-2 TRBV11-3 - TGTGCCAGCAGCTTAGCTCTCGGGGAGCTGTTTTTT CASSLALGELFF
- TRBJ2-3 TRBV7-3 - TGTGCCAGCAGCGTACAGGGAGGCCCCGATACGCAGTATTTT CASSVQGGPDTQYF